The 15 T cell receptor beta chains below were found in one sample sequenced in a study of blood T cell repertoires in COVID-19. This table comes from immunoSEQ multiplex PCR, and its TCRdb copy is limited to in-frame clones, with some not included. The sample includes 200,000 to 250,000 clones, more than 65% of them seen just once. The sequencing input was peripheral blood. All receptors come from a woman older than 75 with acute or convalescent COVID-19.

This clone has a handful of counts. V usage is TRBV28 and J usage is TRBJ1-5; D is uncertain. The germline CDR1 and CDR2 sequences are MDHEN and SYDVKM. The CDR3 runs 16 residues. Trimming left V 2 bases short and J 0 bases short, with 11 bases between. Here the CDR3 reads CASSLVSADSNQPQHF. The CDR3 DNA reads TGTGCCAGCAGTTTAGTATCCGCGGATAGCAATCAGCCCCAGCATTTT.

The chain has TRBV7-2 and TRBJ1-1, with unresolved D. V dropped 1 base and J dropped 4 bases, with 16 bases sitting between them. Germline CDR1 and CDR2: SGHTA and FQGNSA. The length of the CDR3 is 16 residues. CDR3 DNA sequence: TGTGCCAGCAGCTTAGATCGGGTTGCAAGAGGCACTGAAGCTTTCTTT. Protein product: CASSLDRVARGTEAFF. Filled out from reference TRBV7-2 and TRBJ1-1, the complete variable domain reads GAGVSQSPSNKVTEKGKDVELRCDPISGHTALYWYRQSLGQGLEFLIYFQGNSAPDKSGLPSDRFSAERTGGSVSTLTIQRTQQEDSAVYLCASSLDRVARGTEAFFGQGTRLTVV.

V is TRBV3-1 (or the pseudogene TRBV3-2) and J is TRBJ2-2; D is perhaps TRBD1 (6 bases). CDR3 length equals 18 residues. Trimming took 0 bases from V and 6 from J, leaving 20 bases between them. Germline V gene data show CDR1 as LGHDT and CDR2 as YNNKEL (reference sequence). Written as DNA, the CDR3 is TGTGCCAGCAGCCAAGATTCTCACAGGGAGATTGTTGCCGGGGAGCTGTTTTTT. Its protein product is CASSQDSHREIVAGELFF.

The chain has TRBV7-2 and TRBJ1-1; unclear D gene. V was trimmed by 5 bases and J by 5 bases, leaving 15 bases between them. This CDR3 spans 14 amino acids. Germline-derived CDR1 and CDR2 are SGHTA and FQGNSA. CDR3 loop: CASSEGFGGTEAFF. CDR3 nucleotides: TGTGCCAGCAGCGAGGGATTTGGAGGTACTGAAGCTTTCTTT.

V is TRBV19 and J is TRBJ1-5, with 7 positions matching TRBD1. V was pared by 5 bases and J by 5 bases, with 15 bases of the junction left unmatched. The CDR3 loop spans 17 amino acids. The germline V gene has CDR1 LNHDA and CDR2 SQIVND (reference sequence). DNA for the CDR3: TGTGCCAGTAGTTTGAACAGGGGTATTCAAGTAGATCAGCCCCAGCATTTT. Translated, it gives CASSLNRGIQVDQPQHF.

The CDR3 protein is CASSQRGATGGYGYTF. CDR3 sequence (DNA): TGTGCCAGCAGCCAAAGGGGGGCGACGGGAGGCTATGGCTACACCTTC. The chain couples TRBV3-1 (or the pseudogene TRBV3-2) to TRBJ1-2; tentatively, D is TRBD1 (6 bases). Germline loops: CDR1 LGHDT, CDR2 YNNKEL (reference sequence). The CDR3 is made up of 16 amino acids. Trimming left V 2 bases short and J 4 bases short, with 17 bases between.

The gene calls are TRBV11-3 and TRBJ2-1; the match to TRBD2 covers 13 bases. The CDR3 is made up of 17 amino acids. The V segment lost 5 bases and the J segment 8 bases; nucleotides outside the gene matches: 12. Germline CDR1 is SGHNT and CDR2 is YENEEA. Here the CDR3 reads CASSARTSGSFWDEQFF. DNA of the CDR3: TGTGCCAGCAGCGCCAGGACTAGCGGGAGTTTTTGGGATGAGCAGTTCTTC. Complete variable domain (other parts from reference TRBV11-3 and TRBJ2-1): EAGVVQSPRYKIIEKKQPVAFWCNPISGHNTLYWYLQNLGQGPELLIRYENEEAVDDSQLPKDRFSAERLKGVDSTLKIQPAELGDSAVYLCASSARTSGSFWDEQFFGPGTRLTVL.

This clone appeared a single time. The rearrangement uses TRBV10-2 and TRBJ1-1; D is possibly TRBD1 (6 bases). The CDR3 runs to 16 residues. The germline gives CDR1 WSHSY, CDR2 SAAADI. The V gene lost 6 bases and the J gene lost 0 bases, with 17 bases spanning the gap. The CDR3 bases are TGCGCCAGCAGGTTAGATAGGGACACCATGAACACTGAAGCTTTCTTT. Encoded protein: CASRLDRDTMNTEAFF.

This chain connects TRBV9 to TRBJ1-6; 8 bases map to TRBD1. Germline V gives CDR1 SGDLS, CDR2 YYNGEE. CDR3 length: 16 residues. Unmatched junction bases numbered 10, after V lost 4 bases and J lost 7 bases. The CDR3: CASSPTGVSLNSPLHF. The CDR3 DNA follows: TGTGCCAGCAGCCCGACAGGGGTGTCCCTCAATTCACCCCTCCACTTT.

CDR3 DNA sequence: TGTGCCAGCAGCAGCGGGACTCCAGGGCTGGATACGCAGTATTTT. It translates to CASSSGTPGLDTQYF. The chain couples TRBV5-4 to TRBJ2-3, with TRBD2 matching over 7 bases. With V trimmed by 4 bases and J by 6 bases, 11 bases remained unmatched. The CDR3 extends over 15 amino acids. From germline, CDR1 is SGHNT and CDR2 YYREEE (reference sequence).

The chain links TRBV6-5 to TRBJ1-2; D unresolved. CDR1 is MNHEY and CDR2 is SVGAGI in the germline V gene. V was pared by 11 bases and J by 2 bases, with 15 bases between. The CDR3 runs to 13 residues. Here the CDR3 DNA reads TGTGCCTCCAAGAGGCTTTTCAACTATGGCTACACCTTC. The encoded protein is CASKRLFNYGYTF.

The chain combines TRBV28 with TRBJ1-6; 8 nucleotides match TRBD1. The CDR3 has 18 amino acids. The V gene's germline CDR1 is MDHEN and CDR2 SYDVKM. V lost 4 bases to trimming and J lost 5 bases; unmatched junction nucleotides: 13. CDR3 nucleotides: TGTGCCAGCAGTTCCCCGATCGGGACAGGCGGGGATAATTCACCCCTCCACTTT. As protein: CASSSPIGTGGDNSPLHF.

The chain carries TRBV6-2 or TRBV6-3 and TRBJ1-1, with TRBD1 matching over 7 bases. With V trimmed by 6 bases and J by 0 bases, 16 bases remained unmatched. Germline V gene sequence: CDR1 MNHEY, CDR2 SVGEGT. There are 18 residues in the CDR3. CDR3 amino acids: CASSTPRGRGNMNTEAFF. CDR3 DNA sequence: TGTGCCAGCAGCACCCCCCGGGGCAGGGGGAACATGAACACTGAAGCTTTCTTT.

The gene calls are TRBV19 and TRBJ1-2; 9 positions match TRBD1. V trimming: 5 bases; J trimming: 1 base; junction bases outside the gene matches: 2. The length of the CDR3 is 14 residues. CDR1 and CDR2 from the germline V gene are LNHDA and SQIVND (reference sequence). CDR3 sequence (DNA): TGTGCCAGTAGTCTGGGACAGGGTAACTATGGCTACACCTTC. Translation gives CASSLGQGNYGYTF.

The V call is TRBV3-1 (or the pseudogene TRBV3-2), the J call TRBJ1-3, with D hard to call. This CDR3 contains 14 residues. Germline V CDR1 and CDR2: LGHDT, YNNKEL (reference sequence). Trimming stripped 4 bases from V and 4 bases from J, with 11 bases between. CDR3 bases: TGTGCCAGCAGCCGCTACCCCTTAGGAAACACCATATATTTT. Its protein product is CASSRYPLGNTIYF.